A selection of T cell receptor beta chains follows, all from one sample in a study of blood T cell repertoires in COVID-19. Data came from immunoSEQ multiplex PCR; TCRdb stores just in-frame clones and leaves some out. The data hold about 220,000 clones, with around 89% observed a single time. Sequencing was performed on PBMCs or T cells enriched from blood (not recorded which). Receptors originate from a man aged 30 to 39 who had been exposed to COVID-19. Both conserved end residues are trimmed from each CDR3.

j_call	v_call	cdr3_aa
TRBJ2-7	TRBV5-4	ASSRGTGPYEQY
TRBJ1-3	TRBV10-3	AISLQDGNTIY
TRBJ1-6	TRBV13	ASSLDLGQGVSPLH
TRBJ2-3	TRBV9	ASSVSSGGIEDTQY
TRBJ2-1	TRBV4-1	ASSQDPDSTYNEQF
TRBJ1-4	TRBV3-1/TRBV3-2	ASSQDRGQGGEKLF
TRBJ2-7	TRBV19	ASSIQGPYEQY
TRBJ2-2	TRBV4-2	ASSQEDASGTGELF
TRBJ2-1	TRBV5-1	ASSQLTSGEDNEQF
TRBJ1-2	TRBV4-2	ASSQESSYGYT
TRBJ1-1	TRBV18	ASSPGQGQTEAF
TRBJ2-7	TRBV27	ASMARRGIGYEQY
TRBJ2-2	TRBV29-1	SVGTSGGAGTGELF
TRBJ1-2	TRBV5-5	ASSNGPLSTSLYGYT
TRBJ2-7	TRBV5-1	ASSLGESREQY
TRBJ1-2	TRBV5-1	ASSSEPGGIGGYT
TRBJ2-1	TRBV5-4	ATQGGNDNEQF
TRBJ1-1	TRBV2	ASRHPGQGDKPEAF
TRBJ1-4	TRBV6-5	ASTPGIKEKLF
TRBJ1-6	TRBV18	ASSPPQESSYNSPLH
TRBJ1-3	TRBV5-5	ASSPLDNSGNTIY
TRBJ2-1	TRBV7-6	ASSAGTGRYNEQF
TRBJ2-1	TRBV18	ASSPPSDEQF
TRBJ1-1	TRBV9	ASSVMSDKNTEAF
TRBJ1-4	TRBV7-6	ASSSAGKAKLRVEKLF
TRBJ1-2	TRBV19	ASSIRAGQLPYGYT
TRBJ2-4	TRBV11-2	ASSLLAGGRYIQY